This passage covers 18 T cell receptor beta chains from one sample sequenced in a study of blood T cell repertoires in COVID-19. The data were produced by immunoSEQ multiplex PCR, yet TCRdb's version contains in-frame clones alone and is incomplete. The repertoire holds some 74,000 clones, with 75% to 90% as singletons. What was sequenced was peripheral blood. The receptors shown here come from a woman of 80 years or more with acute or convalescent COVID-19.

V is TRBV19 and J is TRBJ2-2, with TRBD1 identical over 7 bases. V dropped 1 base and J dropped 4; count of bases not matched to a gene: 9. Germline CDR1 reads LNHDA; CDR2 reads SQIVND (reference sequence). There are 17 residues in the CDR3. CDR3 sequence reads: CASSIGNRGLGTGELFF. The CDR3 bases are TGTGCCAGTAGTATAGGCAACAGGGGTTTGGGCACCGGGGAGCTGTTTTTT. Filled out from reference TRBV19 and TRBJ2-2, the complete variable domain reads DGGITQSPKYLFRKEGQNVTLSCEQNLNHDAMYWYRQDPGQGLRLIYYSQIVNDFQKGDIAEGYSVSREKKESFPLTVTSAQKNPTAFYLCASSIGNRGLGTGELFFGEGSRLTVL.

J is TRBJ1-5 and V is TRBV7-2, with 8 bases identical to TRBD1. From germline, CDR1 is SGHTA and CDR2 FQGNSA. Trimming removed 5 bases from V and 0 bases from J; junction bases left unmatched: 3. The CDR3 consists of 15 residues. Here the CDR3 reads CASSPGQVSNQPQHF. The DNA of the CDR3 is TGTGCCAGCAGCCCGGGACAGGTTAGCAATCAGCCCCAGCATTTT.

V and J are TRBV3-1 (or the pseudogene TRBV3-2) and TRBJ2-1, with 8 nucleotides matching TRBD1. The germline gives CDR1 LGHDT, CDR2 YNNKEL (reference sequence). This CDR3 contains 16 residues. V lost 3 bases, J lost 4 bases, and 8 bases stayed unmatched. CDR3 amino acids: CASSQARGPLYNEQFF. Here the CDR3 DNA reads TGTGCCAGCAGCCAGGCCAGGGGGCCGCTATACAATGAGCAGTTCTTC.

The chain uses TRBV19 and TRBJ2-7; maybe TRBD2 (5 bases). Germline CDR1 LNHDA, CDR2 SQIVND (reference sequence). The CDR3 covers 15 residues. With 3 bases removed from V and 0 bases from J, the gap between germline ends came to 12 bases. DNA of the CDR3: TGTGCCAGTAGTATCACAGCCGGGGACTCCTACGAGCAGTACTTC. Translation gives CASSITAGDSYEQYF.

V is TRBV9 and J is TRBJ1-1, with 8 bases fitting TRBD1. Trimming removed 0 bases from V and 3 bases from J; junction bases left unmatched: 13. Germline V lookup: CDR1 SGDLS, CDR2 YYNGEE. This CDR3 is built from 18 residues. In DNA, the CDR3 is TGTGCCAGCAGCGTAGGATCCCAGGGGGCTATGGCGGACACTGAAGCTTTCTTT. It specifies CASSVGSQGAMADTEAFF.

The V gene is TRBV2, the J gene TRBJ2-1; no clear D gene. Germline V gives CDR1 SNHLY, CDR2 FYNNEI. This CDR3 spans 13 amino acids. V was trimmed by 4 bases and J by 7 bases, leaving 11 bases between them. The CDR3 DNA is TGTGCCAGCAGTGGGATTATCAGGAATGAGCAGTTCTTC. This translates into CASSGIIRNEQFF.

The CDR3 DNA follows: TGTGCCAGCTCACCCCGACAGGGGTCAGAGAACACTGAAGCTTTCTTT. It codes for CASSPRQGSENTEAFF. The chain couples TRBV18 to TRBJ1-1, with 8 bases lining up with TRBD1. The CDR3 length is 16 residues. Per the germline V gene, CDR1 is KGHSH and CDR2 is LQKENI. Losses at the gene ends were 3 bases for V and 1 base for J; bases not matched to a gene: 7.

The rearrangement links TRBV2 to TRBJ2-1, with 7 bases identical to TRBD1. The CDR3 has 13 amino acids. Germline V gene data show CDR1 as SNHLY and CDR2 as FYNNEI. The junction had 2 bases not matched to a gene; V was cut back by 4 bases and J by 5 bases. This CDR3 reads CASSGTGDNEQFF. For the CDR3, the DNA is TGTGCCAGCAGTGGGACAGGTGACAATGAGCAGTTCTTC.

The V call is TRBV2, the J call TRBJ2-1; maybe TRBD1 (6 bases). Trimming took 4 bases from V and 6 from J, leaving 13 bases between them. The CDR3 is 14 amino acids. From germline, CDR1 is SNHLY and CDR2 FYNNEI. The CDR3 DNA reads as TGTGCCAGCAGTGGGACAGAAATCCGCAATGAGCAGTTCTTC. Translation gives CASSGTEIRNEQFF.

This clone was observed once. An end of the junction differs from the germline gene, which may be a read error. Other DNA variants within this sample encode the same CDR3. The gene calls are TRBV30 and TRBJ1-5, with 10 bases aligning to TRBD1. The CDR3 is 13 amino acids. Per germline, CDR1 GTSNPN and CDR2 SVGIG (reference sequence). The CDR3 reads CAWAGQGLQPQHF. The DNA of the CDR3 is TGTGCCTGGGCGGGACAGGGGCTTCAGCCTCAGCATTTT.

This clone was recorded once. Within the sample, other DNA sequences also encode this same CDR3. The genes are TRBV30 and TRBJ1-5; TRBD1 matches at 7 bases. J gave up 2 bases and V 3 bases, and 4 bases lay outside the gene matches. Germline loops: CDR1 GTSNPN, CDR2 SVGIG (reference sequence). The CDR3 loop spans 14 amino acids. DNA of the CDR3: TGTGCCTGGAGCCGACAGGGAGGCAATCAGCCCCAGCATTTT. It encodes CAWSRQGGNQPQHF.

The gene calls are TRBV7-9 and TRBJ1-3; D ambiguous. The V end lost 2 bases, the J end lost 10 bases, and 9 bases lay between the germline ends. The germline V gene has CDR1 SEHNR and CDR2 FQNEAQ (reference sequence). This CDR3 spans 12 amino acids. The CDR3 coding sequence is TGTGCCAGCAGCTTAAACAGCGGGACCATATATTTT. Its translation is CASSLNSGTIYF. Full variable domain (remainder filled in from reference TRBV7-9 and TRBJ1-3): DTGVSQNPRHKITKRGQNVTFRCDPISEHNRLYWYRQTLGQGPEFLTYFQNEAQLEKSRLLSDRFSAERPKGSFSTLEIQRTEQGDSAMYLCASSLNSGTIYFGEGSWLTVV.

The chain is built from TRBV7-6 and TRBJ1-6, with 7 bases fitting TRBD1. Germline V gene lookup returns CDR1 SGHVS and CDR2 FNYEAQ. The CDR3 covers 14 residues. With 5 bases clipped from V and 8 bases from J, the junction kept 6 bases outside the gene matches. The CDR3 reads CASSARQGDSPLHF. The CDR3 DNA follows: TGTGCCAGCAGCGCCCGACAGGGAGATTCACCCCTCCACTTT.

The genes are TRBV6-2 or TRBV6-3 and TRBJ1-4; D remains ambiguous. Trimming took off 4 bases at V and 6 bases at J, with 3 bases between the two ends. Germline V gene lookup returns CDR1 MNHEY and CDR2 SVGEGT. The CDR3 runs 11 residues. The CDR3, as DNA: TGTGCCAGCAGTTCCTATGAAAAACTGTTTTTT. Translating gives CASSSYEKLFF.

The rearrangement uses TRBV6-5 and TRBJ1-1; 7 nucleotides line up with TRBD1. Germline V lookup: CDR1 MNHEY, CDR2 SVGAGI. Unmatched junction bases numbered 8, after V lost 6 bases and J lost 4 bases. The CDR3 runs 14 residues. CDR3 nucleotide sequence: TGTGCCAGCAGGACTACTACAGGGGTCACTGAAGCTTTCTTT. It yields the protein CASRTTTGVTEAFF.

The chain links TRBV11-2 to TRBJ1-6; tentatively, D is TRBD1 (5 bases). Deletions cut 1 base from V and 9 bases from J, with 16 bases between. Germline V lookup: CDR1 SGHAT, CDR2 FQNNGV. The CDR3 loop spans 16 amino acids. The CDR3 sequence: CASSLAGQGTGSPLHF. CDR3 nucleotide sequence: TGTGCCAGCAGCTTAGCCGGCCAGGGTACGGGTTCACCCCTCCACTTT.

The chain uses TRBV18 and TRBJ2-3; D call uncertain. Germline V gives CDR1 KGHSH, CDR2 LQKENI. Trimming left V 4 bases short and J 4 bases short, with 3 bases between. The length of the CDR3 is 11 residues. CDR3 sequence reads: CASSLADTQYF. The CDR3 bases are TGTGCCAGCTCACTCGCAGATACGCAGTATTTT.

This chain uses TRBV24-1 with TRBJ2-5; 8 bases line up with TRBD1. CDR1 KGHDR and CDR2 SFDVKD come from the germline V gene. V lost 9 bases and J lost 4; bases outside the gene matches: 3. CDR3 size: 12 residues. The CDR3 is CATSDRGETQYF. CDR3 in DNA: TGTGCCACCTCAGACAGGGGAGAGACCCAGTACTTC.